These 21 T cell receptor beta chains came from one sample sequenced in a study of PD-1 blockade in classical Hodgkin lymphoma (TCRdb year 2020). The library was produced with the immunoSEQ multiplex PCR assay. TCRdb's version of the immuneACCESS table is confined to in-frame rearrangements and falls short of the full clone set. An unresolved V gene accounts for under half of the shortfall where checked; the remainder is of unknown origin. This sample is represented by 60,000 or so clones; 90% of them were singletons. The biggest ten clones account for approximately 9.9% of the sample. Explained via the paper, the time point label denotes: cycle 1 day 1 (C1D1), immediately before nivolumab initiation. Every trial patient had relapsed after autologous stem cell transplantation, and cohorts A, B and C differed in prior brentuximab vedotin exposure. Sample: peripheral blood mononuclear cells (PBMCs), taken at baseline. These TCRs come from a human donor with classical Hodgkin lymphoma.

Only one count was recorded for this clone. The chain links TRBV15 to TRBJ2-7, with 12 positions matching TRBD2. The CDR3 runs to 15 residues. CDR1 and CDR2 (germline): LNHNV, YYDKDF (reference sequence). The J segment lost 5 bases and the V segment lost 1 base, leaving 3 bases of the junction unmatched. CDR3 coding DNA: TGTGCCACCAGCAGAGGGGGACTAGCGGGTCACGAGCAGTACTTC. Translating gives CATSRGGLAGHEQYF.

The rearrangement uses TRBV2 and TRBJ1-2; 7 nucleotides agree with TRBD1. After removal of 0 bases from V and 3 bases from J, the junction contained 4 bases not matched to a gene. CDR3 size: 15 residues. The germline V gene has CDR1 SNHLY and CDR2 FYNNEI. CDR3 loop: CASSEAGRGDYGYTF. The CDR3 DNA is TGTGCCAGCAGTGAAGCAGGCAGGGGGGACTATGGCTACACCTTC.

The chain joins TRBV11-2 to TRBJ1-1; no firm D call. The V and J ends lost 2 bases and 2 bases respectively, with 6 bases between them. Per germline, CDR1 SGHAT and CDR2 FQNNGV. CDR3 length: 13 amino acids. This CDR3 is CASSLRYNTEAFF. For the CDR3, the DNA is TGTGCCAGCAGCTTACGATACAACACTGAAGCTTTCTTT.

V is TRBV2 and J is TRBJ2-5; no definite D call. The V end was cut by 1 base, the J end by 0 bases, with 9 bases between. Germline CDR1 SNHLY, CDR2 FYNNEI. CDR3 length equals 15 residues. CDR3 sequence reads: CASSEEVAYQETQYF. The CDR3 bases are TGTGCCAGCAGTGAAGAGGTCGCTTACCAAGAGACCCAGTACTTC.

The chain couples TRBV28 to TRBJ2-5; no definite D call. V was cut by 6 bases and J by 5 bases, with 10 bases left in between. The CDR3 consists of 12 residues. Germline lookup yields CDR1 MDHEN and CDR2 SYDVKM. CDR3 sequence reads: CASRQNEETQYF. As DNA, the CDR3 is TGTGCCAGCAGACAAAATGAGGAGACCCAGTACTTC. Full variable domain (remainder filled in from reference TRBV28 and TRBJ2-5): DVKVTQSSRYLVKRTGEKVFLECVQDMDHENMFWYRQDPGLGLRLIYFSYDVKMKEKGDIPEGYSVSREKKERFSLILESASTNQTSMYLCASRQNEETQYFGPGTRLLVL.

V usage is TRBV7-9 and J usage is TRBJ1-6, with D maybe TRBD1 (6 bases). V was shortened by 3 bases and J by 6 bases, with 6 bases between the two germline ends. CDR1 is SEHNR and CDR2 is FQNEAQ in the germline V gene (reference sequence). The CDR3 runs to 13 residues. The CDR3 region has the DNA TGTGCCAGCAGCTTGGACAGTAATTCACCCCTCCACTTT. This sequence encodes CASSLDSNSPLHF.

This clone was observed a few times. J is TRBJ1-6 and V is TRBV28, with D possibly TRBD1 on 5 matching bases. Germline CDR1 MDHEN, CDR2 SYDVKM. The V end lost 5 bases, the J end lost 8 bases, and 16 bases lay between the germline ends. CDR3 length: 15 residues. CDR3 sequence (DNA): TGTGCCAGCAGTCTAAGGGGCCGATTGGATTCACCCCTCCACTTT. Protein product: CASSLRGRLDSPLHF. Looking up the rest from reference TRBV28 and TRBJ1-6 gives the full variable domain: DVKVTQSSRYLVKRTGEKVFLECVQDMDHENMFWYRQDPGLGLRLIYFSYDVKMKEKGDIPEGYSVSREKKERFSLILESASTNQTSMYLCASSLRGRLDSPLHFGNGTRLTVT.

Only one count was recorded for this clone. The germline gene is not matched at one end of the junction; a read error may be the cause. The chain recombines TRBV7-7 with TRBJ2-5; D may be TRBD1 (5 bases). Per germline, CDR1 SSHAT and CDR2 FNYEAQ (reference sequence). CDR3 length equals 15 residues. The chain's CDR3 is CASSLYVGVGETQYF. The CDR3 bases are TGTGCTAGCAGCTTATATGTAGGGGTTGGCGAGACCCAGTACTTC.

Here the CDR3 reads CASSITGGSYNEQFF. DNA of the CDR3: TGTGCCAGCAGCATTACAGGGGGCTCCTACAATGAGCAGTTCTTC. The gene calls are TRBV27 and TRBJ2-1; TRBD1 matches at 8 bases. Germline V gene data show CDR1 as MNHEY and CDR2 as SMNVEV (reference sequence). This CDR3 region has 15 residues. The trim removed 6 bases at V and 0 bases at J, leaving 4 bases unmatched.

This clone was seen a single time. J is TRBJ1-3 and V is TRBV30; D is unclear. CDR1 is GTSNPN and CDR2 is SVGIG in the germline V gene (reference sequence). The CDR3 spans 12 residues. Trimming cost V 4 bases and J 0 bases, with 4 bases left between them. The CDR3 DNA is TGTGCCTGGAAAAACTCTGGAAACACCATATATTTT. This sequence encodes CAWKNSGNTIYF.

The J gene is TRBJ2-7, the V gene TRBV18; D ambiguous. The CDR3 extends over 14 amino acids. Germline CDR1 is KGHSH and CDR2 is LQKENI. V was cut by 5 bases and J by 2 bases, with 13 bases left in between. Here the CDR3 DNA reads TGTGCCAGCTCATCCGCGACCACCACCTACGAGCAGTACTTC. Protein: CASSSATTTYEQYF.

There are a few counts of this clone. The rearrangement links TRBV19 to TRBJ1-3; D is perhaps TRBD1 (5 bases). CDR1 is LNHDA and CDR2 is SQIVND in the germline V gene (reference sequence). V lost 5 bases and J 1 base, leaving 12 bases between the germline ends. The CDR3 sequence is 15 residues long. This CDR3 is CASSVTGTSGNTIYF. CDR3 in DNA: TGTGCCAGTAGTGTGACCGGGACGTCTGGAAACACCATATATTTT.

The CDR3 protein is CASRLNQPQHF. For the CDR3, the DNA is TGTGCCAGCAGGCTAAATCAGCCCCAGCATTTT. The J gene is TRBJ1-5, the V gene TRBV28; no clear D. Germline V lookup: CDR1 MDHEN, CDR2 SYDVKM. Trimming removed 6 bases from V and 4 bases from J, with 4 bases in between. This CDR3 contains 11 residues.

This chain links TRBV27 with TRBJ2-1, with TRBD1 identical over 7 bases. With 5 bases clipped from V and 3 bases from J, the junction kept 10 bases outside the gene matches. The CDR3 contains 16 residues. Germline V gene sequence: CDR1 MNHEY, CDR2 SMNVEV (reference sequence). The CDR3 DNA follows: TGTGCCAGCAGTGCCCAGGGGGAATCTATCTACAATGAGCAGTTCTTC. It yields the protein CASSAQGESIYNEQFF.

The J gene is TRBJ1-2, the V gene TRBV19, with D perhaps matching TRBD1 (5 bases). V lost 5 bases, J lost 7 bases, and 11 bases lay in between. This CDR3 is built from 12 residues. CDR1 and CDR2 from the germline V gene are LNHDA and SQIVND (reference sequence). The CDR3 loop reads CASSVGDGGYTF. CDR3 DNA sequence: TGTGCCAGTAGTGTCGGGGACGGTGGCTACACCTTC.

The V call is TRBV4-1, the J call TRBJ2-7, with 13 nucleotides matching TRBD2. The junction had 11 bases not matched to a gene; V was cut back by 0 bases and J by 3 bases. The CDR3 consists of 19 residues. The germline V gene encodes CDR1 MGHRA and CDR2 YSYEKL. This CDR3 is CASSQEPTSGRALGYEQYF. The CDR3 nucleotides are TGCGCCAGCAGCCAAGAACCCACTAGCGGGAGGGCCCTTGGCTACGAGCAGTACTTC.

This clone has just one count. The V call is TRBV6-1, the J call TRBJ1-5; possibly TRBD1 for D (6 bases). The CDR3 contains 16 residues. The germline V gene has CDR1 MNHNS and CDR2 SASEGT. Trimming shortened V by 3 bases and J by 0 bases, and 12 bases separated the two germline ends. Here the CDR3 reads CASSDGRGHSNQPQHF. CDR3 in DNA: TGTGCCAGCAGTGACGGCAGGGGACATAGCAATCAGCCCCAGCATTTT.

The J gene is TRBJ2-3, the V gene TRBV5-1; 12 nucleotides align to TRBD2. The CDR3 has 15 residues. With 2 bases clipped from V and 3 bases from J, the junction kept 1 base outside the gene matches. CDR1 and CDR2 (germline): SGHRS, YFSETQ. DNA for the CDR3: TGCGCCAGCAGCTTAGGACTAGCGGGAACAGATACGCAGTATTTT. The encoded protein is CASSLGLAGTDTQYF.

The chain recombines TRBV19 with TRBJ2-1; D perhaps matches TRBD2 (5 bases). V was cut by 0 bases and J by 4 bases, with 16 bases left in between. CDR3 length equals 17 residues. In germline, CDR1 is LNHDA, CDR2 SQIVND (reference sequence). CDR3 sequence (DNA): TGTGCCAGTAGTATAGAGATTGGGAAAGCGGCTTACAATGAGCAGTTCTTC. This gives the protein CASSIEIGKAAYNEQFF. The variable domain in full, completed from reference TRBV19 and TRBJ2-1, reads DGGITQSPKYLFRKEGQNVTLSCEQNLNHDAMYWYRQDPGQGLRLIYYSQIVNDFQKGDIAEGYSVSREKKESFPLTVTSAQKNPTAFYLCASSIEIGKAAYNEQFFGPGTRLTVL.

This chain joins TRBV5-4 and TRBJ2-1, with D perhaps TRBD1 (6 bases). V shed 4 bases and J shed 0 bases, with 11 bases lying between them. Looked up from germline, CDR1 is SGHNT and CDR2 is YYREEE (reference sequence). The CDR3 length is 15 residues. The CDR3 DNA reads as TGTGCCAGCAGCCTGGACAGCTCCTCCTACAATGAGCAGTTCTTC. Amino acids: CASSLDSSSYNEQFF.

The genes are TRBV6-6 and TRBJ1-3; D gene uncertain. With 8 bases removed from V and 0 bases from J, the gap between germline ends came to 11 bases. The germline CDR1 and CDR2 sequences are MNHNY and SVGAGI (reference sequence). This CDR3 contains 14 residues. CDR3 DNA: TGTGCCAGCCTCCTCCCGAACTCTGGAAACACCATATATTTT. Protein sequence: CASLLPNSGNTIYF.